This record concerns one T cell receptor beta chain sequence. Its antigen has not been determined. No clone much larger than this one lies a single base away; base qualities are absent. The data stem from a study of OX40 agonist ivuxolimab in advanced cancers. Background for the entire study: Ivuxolimab was an agonistic, fully human IgG2 monoclonal antibody directed against OX40 (CD134), a costimulatory receptor. Peripheral TCRbeta sequencing was intended to test whether TCR sequence diversity was altered and clonal T-cell expansion was caused by ivuxolimab. The monotherapy dose-escalation portion (N of about 52 patients) of the phase I ivuxolimab trial is reported in the paper. In the dose-escalation cohort, nearly 85% of patients were male, and the mean age was approximately 60 years with a range of roughly 23 to 90. Of the approximately 53 patients in dose escalation, some 20 had hepatocellular carcinoma, roughly 15 had melanoma, 9 had renal cell carcinoma and 9 had head and neck cancer. Patients were allowed to have had prior anti-PD-1, anti-PD-L1 or anti-CTLA-4 therapy, and 30% to 50% of the dose-escalation patients had previously received checkpoint inhibitors. Intravenous ivuxolimab was administered to patients every 2 weeks at six dose levels: 0.01, 0.1, 0.3, 1.5, 3 and 10 mg/kg. Partial responses occurred in three dose-escalation patients: two with cutaneous melanoma and one with hepatocellular carcinoma.

The CDR3 starts with the cysteine, ends with the phenylalanine, and has 14 residues. The retained sequence is limited to the CDR3, 42 bases, with the frame set at the first base. CDR1 and CDR2 are drawn from the germline V gene: LGHNA, YNFKEQ. V gives up 1 base and J gives up 6 bases, and the segment between their germline ends measures 10 bases. What the authors observed across the whole study: In the 0.1-3.0 mg/kg groups, partial responders were among the patients with the lowest normalized peripheral clonal expansion, particularly in CD8+ T cells. After ivuxolimab, CD8+ T cells had more expanded clones than CD4+ T cells on average. Low levels of normalized T-cell clonal expansion were also seen in some nonresponding patients. Clonal expansion of both CD4+ and CD8+ blood T cells was observed from baseline to week 6 at doses 0.1 to 3.0 mg/kg. The antigen specificity of the clonally expanded peripheral T cells was not determined.

To sequence the TCRbeta CDR3 region, genomic DNA was isolated from the sorted cells. The immunoSEQ Assay was used for sequencing of TCRbeta CDR3 regions. TCRdb carries this immuneACCESS record with in-frame sequences only. Its versions omit some clonotypes, under half of them owing to an unresolved V gene in the studies checked, with the rest unexplained. Counted in this sample were 150,000 to 180,000 clones; 85% to 95% of them appeared once. Jointly, the top ten make up 0.3% to 0.35% of the sample. Patients with autoimmune disease history or receiving systemic immunosuppression were excluded from the trial. Peripheral blood for TCR sequencing was collected from all dose cohorts at baseline, on cycle 4 day 1, and on cycle 7 day 1. The samples were taken from a phase I, first-in-human, multicenter, open-label dose-escalation trial of ivuxolimab. Adults with locally advanced or metastatic melanoma, renal cell carcinoma, hepatocellular carcinoma or head and neck squamous cell carcinoma were enrolled in the trial. Before TCR sequencing, CD4+ T cells and CD8+ T cells were sorted from peripheral blood as separate populations.

The starting material was CD4+ or CD8+ T cells sorted from blood, obtained in a trial of the OX40 agonist ivuxolimab. This sequence was found in an adult with an advanced solid tumor such as melanoma, head and neck, liver or kidney cancer. This receptor chain uses TRBV4-2 and TRBJ1-3; the best D guess is TRBD1, with 5 bases matching. The DNA sequence follows: TGTGCCAGCAGCCAAGCCGGGACCGAAAACACCATATATTTT. It translates to CASSQAGTENTIYF.